This T cell receptor beta chain was identified during a study of cytomegalovirus exposure and HLA in healthy donors. As to this clone: The antigen remains undetermined.

PCR was performed using 60 Vbeta and 13 Jbeta primers. Only in-frame clones appear in the TCRdb table, and some are missing; sequencing was by immunoSEQ multiplex PCR. The sample lists more than 100,000 clones, roughly 66% seen once, with roughly 1.4% in the top ten. Regarding the study as a whole: Researchers reported in a later analysis that a missense DCLRE1C variant was tied to TCR beta V- and J-gene trimming. A reported reduction in N-insertions relative to the approximately 640-donor mean was seen in an Asian-associated ancestry cluster in a later analysis.

The clonotype was recovered from a man between 18 and 29 years old in good health and CMV-seronegative. Sequencing was performed on PBMCs.

CDR3 amino acids: CASSPIITVANYGYTF. The CDR3 DNA sequence: TGTGCCAGCAGTCCGATCATTACAGTCGCTAACTATGGCTACACCTTC. V is TRBV27 and J is TRBJ1-2; D gene ambiguous. Germline CDR1 is MNHEY and CDR2 is SMNVEV (reference sequence). Trimming removed 5 bases from V and 0 bases from J, with 16 bases in between. The CDR3 loop spans 16 amino acids.